This TCR beta chain was sequenced for a study of blood T cell repertoires in COVID-19. Whole-study context: Sites in the United States, Italy and Spain provided acute and convalescent COVID-19 samples. Sample material is recorded as cDNA or gDNA derived from T cells, B-cell-depleted T cells, or PBMCs.

Original analysis: Reference gene primer amplification yielded estimated nucleated cell counts. Clones were sequenced by immunoSEQ multiplex PCR, and TCRdb holds only the in-frame ones, with some missing. From that table come the V and J calls and clone size; the DNA was used to work out D and trimming. The sample lists 450,000 to 500,000 clones, over 75% seen once, with about 3.2% in the top ten. Losses at the gene ends were 4 bases for V and 4 bases for J; bases not matched to a gene: 15. Germline CDR1 SGHRS, CDR2 YFSETQ. This CDR3 has 17 amino acids. The chain combines TRBV5-1 with TRBJ2-7; 9 bases align to TRBD1. This receptor was identified in a human donor in a cohort sampled during active COVID-19. Sample: peripheral blood. CDR3 residues: CASSAEPQGAGVYEQYF. The CDR3 nucleotides read TGCGCCAGCAGCGCCGAACCACAGGGGGCAGGGGTTTACGAGCAGTACTTC.